What follows is one TCR beta chain and its context. TCRdb itself ran the RT-PCR reads through MiXCR, one entry per CDR3 protein. The table has 400,000 to 500,000 distinct CDR3 sequences, roughly 16% seen once. These data are taken from a study of patients and donors after allogeneic stem cell transplantation. Germline-derived CDR1 and CDR2 are MNHEY and SVGAGI. The ends were cut back, 0 bases at V and 6 bases at J, with 15 bases in the middle. The CDR3 runs 15 residues. The source material was blood, either unsorted or a sorted T cell fraction (not recorded which). The TCR comes from a human donor who was either an allogeneic HSCT recipient or a stem cell or donor lymphocyte infusion donor (not recorded which). It is not recorded whose cells these are; they may come from a transplant donor. The chain combines TRBV6-5 with TRBJ2-7; a weak D match, TRBD2 (5 bases). This chain's CDR3 is CASSYSISLRGEQYF. Written as DNA, the CDR3 is TGTGCCAGCAGTTACTCGATATCCCTCCGGGGCGAGCAGTACTTC.